The 21 T cell receptor beta chains listed next were all sequenced from one sample in a study of blood T cell repertoires in COVID-19. Assay: immunoSEQ multiplex PCR; the TCRdb copy retains only in-frame clones and omits some. The table records approximately 250,000 clones, approximately 86% of them present only once. Sequenced: peripheral blood. The receptors were sampled from a woman aged 60-70 years with COVID-19, enrolled during active disease.

The CDR3 reads CASSLRATGELFF. The CDR3 bases are TGTGCCAGCAGCCTCAGGGCCACCGGGGAGCTGTTTTTT. The chain couples TRBV11-3 to TRBJ2-2, with D perhaps matching TRBD1 (5 bases). This CDR3 is built from 13 residues. CDR1 and CDR2 (germline): SGHNT, YENEEA. V gave up 5 bases and J gave up 4 bases, with 8 bases separating them. Full variable domain (rest looked up from reference TRBV11-3 and TRBJ2-2): EAGVVQSPRYKIIEKKQPVAFWCNPISGHNTLYWYLQNLGQGPELLIRYENEEAVDDSQLPKDRFSAERLKGVDSTLKIQPAELGDSAVYLCASSLRATGELFFGEGSRLTVL.

The rearrangement joins TRBV5-1 to TRBJ2-2; TRBD1 agrees at 9 bases. The J segment lost 5 bases and the V segment lost 4 bases, leaving 15 bases of the junction unmatched. This CDR3 contains 18 residues. The germline V gene encodes CDR1 SGHRS and CDR2 YFSETQ. The CDR3 loop is CASSPGPGTGRRTGELFF. The DNA for the CDR3 is TGCGCCAGCAGCCCTGGGCCCGGGACAGGGCGTCGGACCGGGGAGCTGTTTTTT. The variable domain in full, with the rest retrieved from reference TRBV5-1 and TRBJ2-2, is KAGVTQTPRYLIKTRGQQVTLSCSPISGHRSVSWYQQTPGQGLQFLFEYFSETQRNKGNFPGRFSGRQFSNSRSEMNVSTLELGDSALYLCASSPGPGTGRRTGELFFGEGSRLTVL.

The DNA for the CDR3 is TGCGCCAGCAGCCCCGGGCTAGCGGACCCCCTTGATACGCAGTATTTT. It specifies CASSPGLADPLDTQYF. The chain links TRBV5-1 to TRBJ2-3; 7 positions match TRBD2. The germline gives CDR1 SGHRS, CDR2 YFSETQ. V trimming: 4 bases; J trimming: 6 bases; junction bases outside the gene matches: 14. CDR3 size: 16 residues.

The chain joins TRBV7-9 to TRBJ1-1; a possible D gene is TRBD1 (6 bases). V gave up 5 bases and J gave up 4 bases, with 17 bases separating them. The germline V gene has CDR1 SEHNR and CDR2 FQNEAQ (reference sequence). The CDR3 has 15 residues. The CDR3 sequence: CASSPQRGAGTEAFF. In DNA, the CDR3 is TGTGCCAGCAGCCCCCAACGGGGGGCGGGCACTGAAGCTTTCTTT. The complete variable domain, with remaining parts taken from reference TRBV7-9 and TRBJ1-1, reads DTGVSQNPRHKITKRGQNVTFRCDPISEHNRLYWYRQTLGQGPEFLTYFQNEAQLEKSRLLSDRFSAERPKGSFSTLEIQRTEQGDSAMYLCASSPQRGAGTEAFFGQGTRLTVV.

The V call is TRBV18, the J call TRBJ1-2, with TRBD1 as a possible D gene (6 bases). The CDR3 is made up of 13 amino acids. The V end lost 8 bases, the J end lost 7 bases, and 17 bases lay between the germline ends. CDR1 and CDR2 (germline): KGHSH, LQKENI. The CDR3 loop reads CASEGEGNGGYTF. CDR3 nucleotides: TGTGCCAGCGAGGGGGAAGGTAACGGTGGCTACACCTTC.

V usage is TRBV11-1 and J usage is TRBJ1-1; D uncertain. The length of the CDR3 is 16 residues. Germline-derived CDR1 and CDR2 are SGHAT and FQDESV (reference sequence). The V and J ends lost 6 bases and 2 bases respectively, with 19 bases between them. Written as DNA, the CDR3 is TGTGCCAGCAGTTTCGCTCGTCAGATTGAAAACACTGAAGCTTTCTTT. Protein product: CASSFARQIENTEAFF.

This clone was counted only a few times. CDR3 nucleotides: TGCGCCAGCAGCTTGGCCGGGACAGGGGGTCTGTACTCTGCTGAAGCTTTCTTT. Translation gives CASSLAGTGGLYSAEAFF. V and J are TRBV5-1 and TRBJ1-1, with 11 bases matching TRBD1. CDR3 length equals 18 residues. Germline CDR1 and CDR2: SGHRS and YFSETQ. V shed 0 bases and J 6 bases; nucleotides not matched to a gene: 13. Full variable domain (missing parts from reference TRBV5-1 and TRBJ1-1): KAGVTQTPRYLIKTRGQQVTLSCSPISGHRSVSWYQQTPGQGLQFLFEYFSETQRNKGNFPGRFSGRQFSNSRSEMNVSTLELGDSALYLCASSLAGTGGLYSAEAFFGQGTRLTVV.

The CDR3 loop is CSVEETGSGEQYF. The CDR3 bases are TGCAGCGTTGAAGAGACAGGGTCGGGCGAGCAGTACTTC. The V and J genes are TRBV29-1 and TRBJ2-7; 7 bases agree with TRBD1. Per germline, CDR1 SQVTM and CDR2 ANQGSEA. Unmatched junction bases numbered 5, after V lost 0 bases and J lost 6 bases. The CDR3 totals 13 residues.

The sample holds one count of this clone. This sequence joins TRBV6-5 and TRBJ2-1, with D possibly being TRBD2 (6 bases). Trimming shortened V by 0 bases and J by 4 bases, and 13 bases separated the two germline ends. This CDR3 is built from 16 residues. Germline CDR1 reads MNHEY; CDR2 reads SVGAGI. This CDR3 reads CASSYSPEGPYNEQFF. CDR3 nucleotides: TGTGCCAGCAGTTACTCACCGGAGGGCCCGTACAATGAGCAGTTCTTC.

This chain joins TRBV9 and TRBJ1-5; 8 bases fit TRBD1. Germline CDR1 is SGDLS and CDR2 is YYNGEE. This CDR3 comprises 16 residues. V lost 0 bases to trimming and J lost 0 bases; unmatched junction nucleotides: 2. The CDR3 loop reads CASSVGTGNSNQPQHF. CDR3 DNA: TGTGCCAGCAGCGTAGGGACAGGGAATAGCAATCAGCCCCAGCATTTT.

The CDR3 sequence: CASSLRPFGGGYTF. The CDR3 DNA reads TGTGCCAGCAGTTTAAGACCCTTCGGGGGGGGCTACACCTTC. The rearrangement joins TRBV28 to TRBJ1-2, with D possibly being TRBD1 (5 bases). This CDR3 has 14 residues. The germline V gene has CDR1 MDHEN and CDR2 SYDVKM. V lost 2 bases and J lost 8, with 15 bases in between.

In its sample, this clone was seen a few times. The chain has TRBV6-1 and TRBJ2-1; D is perhaps TRBD1 (5 bases). Germline V gene lookup returns CDR1 MNHNS and CDR2 SASEGT. The CDR3 covers 13 residues. Trimming shortened V by 2 bases and J by 4 bases, and 6 bases separated the two germline ends. The DNA for the CDR3 is TGTGCCAGCAGTGAAAGGGGTTACAATGAGCAGTTCTTC. Translation gives CASSERGYNEQFF.

In its sample, this clone was seen once. This rearrangement joins TRBV27 to TRBJ2-2; 7 bases agree with TRBD2. This CDR3 has 15 residues. V was clipped by 2 bases and J by 6 bases; unmatched bases: 6. Germline CDR1 reads MNHEY; CDR2 reads SMNVEV (reference sequence). CDR3 loop: CASSLGAGLAGELFF. In DNA form, the CDR3 reads TGTGCCAGCAGTTTAGGAGCGGGATTAGCCGGGGAGCTGTTTTTT.

The chain links TRBV27 to TRBJ2-1; 9 positions match TRBD1. The CDR3 runs 14 residues. V trimming: 6 bases; J trimming: 8 bases; junction bases outside the gene matches: 8. Germline assignment: CDR1 MNHEY and CDR2 SMNVEV (reference sequence). The CDR3 sequence: CASSRQGVFHEQFF. The CDR3 bases are TGTGCCAGCAGCCGACAGGGGGTATTCCATGAGCAGTTCTTC.

The chain carries TRBV11-2 and TRBJ2-1; 9 bases map to TRBD2. V lost 5 bases and J lost 7; bases outside the gene matches: 12. The CDR3 has 16 amino acids. CDR1 is SGHAT, CDR2 FQNNGV, per germline. CDR3 sequence (DNA): TGTGCCAGCAGCCCGGCCCGGCGCGGGAGGGTAAATGAGCAGTTCTTC. It encodes CASSPARRGRVNEQFF.

The J gene is TRBJ2-5, the V gene TRBV28; 11 bases agree with TRBD2. Germline V gene lookup returns CDR1 MDHEN and CDR2 SYDVKM. The V segment lost 5 bases and the J segment 1 base; nucleotides outside the gene matches: 6. The CDR3 spans 16 residues. Here the CDR3 DNA reads TGTGCCAGCAGTACGGGGACTAGCGGATTCCAAGAGACCCAGTACTTC. Its translation is CASSTGTSGFQETQYF.

V is TRBV27 and J is TRBJ2-1; TRBD2 matches at 10 bases. Losses at the gene ends were 8 bases for V and 5 bases for J; bases not matched to a gene: 3. CDR1 is MNHEY, CDR2 SMNVEV, per germline (reference sequence). The length of the CDR3 is 13 residues. CDR3 nucleotides: TGTGCCAGCTGGACTAGCGGTAACAATGAGCAGTTCTTC. This codes for CASWTSGNNEQFF.

This clone was seen a single time. Other DNA sequences in the same sample also yield this CDR3. V is TRBV6-4 and J is TRBJ2-3; D is ambiguous. The V gene's germline CDR1 is MRHNA and CDR2 SNTAGT. CDR3 length: 15 residues. Trimming left V 3 bases short and J 2 bases short, with 12 bases between. CDR3 sequence reads: CASSDSWRSTDTQYF. The CDR3 DNA reads as TGTGCCAGCAGTGATTCTTGGCGGTCCACAGATACGCAGTATTTT.

V and J are TRBV5-1 and TRBJ2-7; 8 bases map to TRBD1. Germline CDR1 is SGHRS and CDR2 is YFSETQ. CDR3 length: 16 amino acids. Trimming removed 4 bases from V and 4 bases from J; junction bases left unmatched: 13. This chain's CDR3 is CASSPDGQGRTYEQYF. The CDR3 nucleotides are TGCGCCAGCAGCCCCGACGGACAGGGAAGGACTTACGAGCAGTACTTC.

The V gene is TRBV6-6, the J gene TRBJ1-5; 8 nucleotides align to TRBD1. V trimming: 7 bases; J trimming: 0 bases; junction bases outside the gene matches: 5. The CDR3 spans 15 residues. CDR1 is MNHNY, CDR2 SVGAGI, per germline (reference sequence). Here the CDR3 reads CASKQGEYSNQPQHF. The DNA for the CDR3 is TGTGCCAGCAAACAGGGGGAATATAGCAATCAGCCCCAGCATTTT.

This clone was seen only a few times. The chain carries TRBV30 and TRBJ1-6; 7 nucleotides line up with TRBD1. The CDR3 loop spans 17 amino acids. J lost 9 bases, V lost 3 bases, and 17 bases had no gene match. CDR1 is GTSNPN and CDR2 is SVGIG in the germline V gene (reference sequence). CDR3: CAWSVNSPGTAGSPLHF. CDR3 coding DNA: TGTGCCTGGAGCGTTAATAGTCCAGGGACAGCAGGTTCACCCCTCCACTTT.